This T cell receptor (beta chain) appears in the sequencing data of a study of CD8 T cells in ankylosing spondylitis. Study conclusions and caveats: Disease-linked clones displayed a CD8+ phenotype and appeared relatively rarely in peripheral blood. The authors reported significant enrichment of disease-linked clones in matched ankylosing spondylitis synovial fluid. Seemingly distinctive of ankylosing spondylitis blood was a TCR beta motif formed by eight highly homologous variants.

The CDR3 has 13 residues. Trimming stripped 1 base from V and 3 bases from J, with 6 bases between. Germline V gene lookup returns CDR1 SGHTA and CDR2 FQGNSA. A quantitative 5'-RACE method, one with molecular barcodes, was used to make TCR beta libraries. TCRdb re-analysed the 5' RACE reads in MiXCR, keeping a single row per CDR3 protein. The table shows some 140,000 distinct CDR3 sequences, with 7.3% occurring only once. This clonotype occurred many times. The target antigen is unknown. This sequence originates from a female donor with ankylosing spondylitis or in good health (not recorded which). The specimen was blood, either unsorted or a sorted T cell fraction (not recorded which). The chain links TRBV7-2 to TRBJ1-2; D ambiguous. In nucleotides, the CDR3 is TGTGCCAGCAGCTTAGGAAGGGACTATGGCTACACCTTC. This gives the protein CASSLGRDYGYTF.